Given below is one T cell receptor (beta chain) in context. Its antigen is still unknown. HCMV serostatus was determined by detecting HCMV-specific IgG in serum with a commercial ELISA kit. Peripheral blood mononuclear cells were isolated from blood by Ficoll density gradient centrifugation. This sample stems from a study of T cells expressing NK-cell markers (dated by TCRdb to about 2020). Study-wide context: TCR beta-chain repertoires were profiled in sorted CD3+CD56+NKG2C+, CD3+CD56+NKG2C- and CD3+CD56-NKG2C+ T-cell subsets from fewer than 10 donors. Among the eight sequenced donors, only one was HCMV-seronegative, while the other seven were HCMV-seropositive. The study sequenced eight donors, all healthy volunteers chosen at random: three men and five women. Illumina HiSeq 2000/2500, MiSeq or NextSeq was used to sequence libraries as 2 x 150 bp reads. Study-wide findings and limitations: Those dominant clonotypes were again the most abundant among CD3+CD56-NKG2C+ cells in a handful of donors, at roughly 25-60.1%. In over 5 donors, the dominant CD3+CD56+NKG2C+ clonotypes were among the top 10 CD8+ clonotypes and accounted for about 1.0-7.5% of CD8+ T cells. It remained unclear whether the expanded NKG2C-expressing T cell clones were specific for HCMV antigens.

The run used an Illumina HiSeq 2000. The TCR beta cDNA libraries were made using 5'RACE template switching, a step that added both a universal primer site and unique molecular identifiers. Synthesis of cDNA was primed from the TCR beta constant segment and was followed by two consecutive PCR amplification steps. The original pipeline was this. Reads were demultiplexed and grouped by UMI with MIGEC, and clonotypes were assembled and quantified with MiTCR. To remove erroneous sequences, TCR cDNA sequences were retained only when supported by two or more reads. The tcR package was used for downstream repertoire analysis, and clonotypes were matched across fractions by CDR3 nucleotide sequence plus V segment. VDJmatch was used to annotate antigen specificity against VDJdb, with one amino acid substitution allowed in CDR3. With the reads reprocessed by TCRdb, a single entry stands for each CDR3 protein sequence and no DNA is reported. The V and J calls follow TCRdb's processing rather than the paper's. The table for this sample lists around 470,000 distinct CDR3 sequences. The ten most abundant clones make up 1.4% of the sample.

The CDR3 spans 12 residues, from the cysteine through the phenylalanine. No nucleotide data were recorded. CDR1 and CDR2 were assigned from the germline V gene as SQVTM and ANQGSEA. The clonotype originates from a woman aged 45 to 65 in good health. Donor details come from another sample of the same person, matched by shared clones. Sequencing was carried out using blood T cells: a sorted CD56 or NKG2C T cell subset, CD4+ or CD8+ T cells, or bulk PBMC T cells (not recorded which). The receptor chain draws on TRBV29-1 and TRBJ2-2. The CDR3 has the sequence CSVKGNTGELFF.